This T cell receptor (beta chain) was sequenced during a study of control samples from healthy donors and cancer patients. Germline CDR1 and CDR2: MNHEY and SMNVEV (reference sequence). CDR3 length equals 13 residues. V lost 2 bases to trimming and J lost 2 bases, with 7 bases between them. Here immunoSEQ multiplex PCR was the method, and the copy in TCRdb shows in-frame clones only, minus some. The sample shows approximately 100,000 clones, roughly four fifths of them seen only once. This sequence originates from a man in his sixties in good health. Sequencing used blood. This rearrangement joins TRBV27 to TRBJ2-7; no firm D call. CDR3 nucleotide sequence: TGTGCCAGCAGTTTAATTCCCCCCTACGAGCAGTACTTC. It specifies CASSLIPPYEQYF.